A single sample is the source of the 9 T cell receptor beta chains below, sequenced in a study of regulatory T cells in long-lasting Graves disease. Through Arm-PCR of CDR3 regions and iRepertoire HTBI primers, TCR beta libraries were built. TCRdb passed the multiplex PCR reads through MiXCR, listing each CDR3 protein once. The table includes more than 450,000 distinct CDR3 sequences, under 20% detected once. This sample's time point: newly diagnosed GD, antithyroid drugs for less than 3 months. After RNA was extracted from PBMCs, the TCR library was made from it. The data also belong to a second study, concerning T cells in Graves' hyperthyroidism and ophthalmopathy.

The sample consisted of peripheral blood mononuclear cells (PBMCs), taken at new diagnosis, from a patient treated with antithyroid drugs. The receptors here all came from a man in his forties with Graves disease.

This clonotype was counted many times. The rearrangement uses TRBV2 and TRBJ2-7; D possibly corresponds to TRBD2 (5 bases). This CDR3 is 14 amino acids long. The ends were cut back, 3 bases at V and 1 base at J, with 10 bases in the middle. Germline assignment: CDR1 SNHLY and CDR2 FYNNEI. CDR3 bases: TGTGCCAGCAGTGATTCCGGGGTGTCCTACGAGCAGTACTTC. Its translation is CASSDSGVSYEQYF.

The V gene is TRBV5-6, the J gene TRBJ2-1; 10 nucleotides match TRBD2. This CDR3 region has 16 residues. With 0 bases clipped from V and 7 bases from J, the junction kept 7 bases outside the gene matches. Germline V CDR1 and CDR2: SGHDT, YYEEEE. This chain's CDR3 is CASSLVGLAANNEQFF. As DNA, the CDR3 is TGTGCCAGCAGCTTGGTAGGACTAGCGGCTAATAATGAGCAGTTCTTC.

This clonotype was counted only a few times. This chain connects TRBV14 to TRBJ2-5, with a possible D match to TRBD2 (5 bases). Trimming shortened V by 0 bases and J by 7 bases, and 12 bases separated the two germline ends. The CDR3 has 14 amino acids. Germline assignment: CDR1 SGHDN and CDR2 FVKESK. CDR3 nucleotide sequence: TGTGCCAGCAGCCAAGATCCGACGGCGGGGACCCAGTACTTC. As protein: CASSQDPTAGTQYF.

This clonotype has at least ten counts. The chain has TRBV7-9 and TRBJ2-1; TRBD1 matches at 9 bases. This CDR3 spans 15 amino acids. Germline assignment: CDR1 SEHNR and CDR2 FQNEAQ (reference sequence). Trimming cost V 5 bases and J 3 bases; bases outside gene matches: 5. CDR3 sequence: CASSPGTGHYNEQFF. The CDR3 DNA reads TGTGCCAGCAGCCCCGGGACAGGGCACTACAATGAGCAGTTCTTC.

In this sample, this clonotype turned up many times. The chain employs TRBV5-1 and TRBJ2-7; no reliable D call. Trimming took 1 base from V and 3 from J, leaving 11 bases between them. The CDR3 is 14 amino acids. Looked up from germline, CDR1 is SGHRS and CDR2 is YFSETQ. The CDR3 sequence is CASSLSGYNYEQYF. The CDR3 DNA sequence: TGCGCCAGCAGCTTGTCCGGCTATAACTACGAGCAGTACTTC.

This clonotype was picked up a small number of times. The CDR3 here is CASSQAPLSLPSWTDTQYF. The CDR3 DNA is TGTGCCAGCTCCCAGGCCCCTTTATCCCTCCCCTCCTGGACAGATACGCAGTATTTT. The genes are TRBV7-6 and TRBJ2-3; D not certain. This CDR3 region has 19 residues. Germline lookup yields CDR1 SGHVS and CDR2 FNYEAQ. Trimming stripped 8 bases from V and 3 bases from J, with 30 bases between.

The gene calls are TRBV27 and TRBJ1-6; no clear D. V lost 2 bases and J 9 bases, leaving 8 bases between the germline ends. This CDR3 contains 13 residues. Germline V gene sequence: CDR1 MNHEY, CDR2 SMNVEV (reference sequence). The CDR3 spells CASSLARSSPLHF. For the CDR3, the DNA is TGTGCCAGCAGTTTAGCCAGGTCTTCACCCCTCCACTTT.

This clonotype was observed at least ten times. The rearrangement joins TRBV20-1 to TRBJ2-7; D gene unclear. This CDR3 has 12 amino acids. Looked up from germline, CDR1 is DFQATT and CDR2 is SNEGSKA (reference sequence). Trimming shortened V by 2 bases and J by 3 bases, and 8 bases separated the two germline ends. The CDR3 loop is CSARFSYYEQYF. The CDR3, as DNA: TGCAGTGCTAGATTCAGTTACTACGAGCAGTACTTC.

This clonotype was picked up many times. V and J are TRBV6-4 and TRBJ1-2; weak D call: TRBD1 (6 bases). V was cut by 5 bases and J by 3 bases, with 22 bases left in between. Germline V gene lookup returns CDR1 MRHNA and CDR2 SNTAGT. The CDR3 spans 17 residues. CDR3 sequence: CASSKPGFRRGYYGYTF. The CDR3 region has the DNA TGTGCCAGCAGTAAACCGGGCTTCAGAAGGGGGTACTATGGCTACACCTTC.